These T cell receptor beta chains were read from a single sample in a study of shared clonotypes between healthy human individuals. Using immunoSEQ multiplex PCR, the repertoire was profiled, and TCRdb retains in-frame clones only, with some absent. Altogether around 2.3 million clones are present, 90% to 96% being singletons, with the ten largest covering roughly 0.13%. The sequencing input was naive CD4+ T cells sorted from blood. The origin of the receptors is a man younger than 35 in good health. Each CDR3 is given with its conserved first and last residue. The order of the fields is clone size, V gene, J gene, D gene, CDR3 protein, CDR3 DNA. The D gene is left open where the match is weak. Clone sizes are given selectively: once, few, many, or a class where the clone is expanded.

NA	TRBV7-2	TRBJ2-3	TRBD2	CASSLQRGREGVDTQYF	TGTGCCAGCAGCTTACAGCGGGGCCGGGAAGGTGTGGATACGCAGTATTTT
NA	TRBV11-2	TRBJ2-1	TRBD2	CASSSDGRADNEQFF	TGTGCCAGCAGCTCTGACGGGAGGGCCGACAATGAGCAGTTCTTC
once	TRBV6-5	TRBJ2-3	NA	CASSYDPHPNTQYF	TGTGCCAGCAGTTACGATCCCCATCCAAATACGCAGTATTTT
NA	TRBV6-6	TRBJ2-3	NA	CASSYDRPRGPDTQYF	TGTGCCAGCAGTTACGATCGGCCCAGGGGCCCAGATACGCAGTATTTT
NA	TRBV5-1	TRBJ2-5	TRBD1	CASSGAGGETQYF	TGCGCCAGCAGCGGGGCAGGGGGAGAGACCCAGTACTTC
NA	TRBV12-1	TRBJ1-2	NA	CASSFLGRRNYGYTF	TGTGCCAGCAGCTTTCTCGGCAGGCGTAACTATGGCTACACCTTC
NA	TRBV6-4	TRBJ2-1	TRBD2	CASSKASGGYNEQFF	TGTGCCAGCAGTAAGGCTAGCGGGGGGTACAATGAGCAGTTCTTC
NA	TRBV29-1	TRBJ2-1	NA	CSVGQRDSYNEQFF	TGCAGCGTGGGACAGCGGGACAGTTACAATGAGCAGTTCTTC
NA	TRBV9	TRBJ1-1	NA	CASSDMNTEAFF	TGTGCCAGCAGCGACATGAACACTGAAGCTTTCTTT
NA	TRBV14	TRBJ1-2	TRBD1	CASSWAHTGDGYTF	TGTGCCAGCAGCTGGGCGCACACAGGGGATGGCTACACCTTC
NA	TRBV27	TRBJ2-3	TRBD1	CASSLIGGRGTDTQYF	TGTGCCAGCAGTTTAATAGGGGGCCGGGGCACAGATACGCAGTATTTT
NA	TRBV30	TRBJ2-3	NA	CAWSPRDRVRDTQYF	TGTGCCTGGAGTCCCCGAGATAGAGTCCGGGATACGCAGTATTTT
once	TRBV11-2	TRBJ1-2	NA	CASSLFGGANCTF	TGTGCCAGCAGCTTATTTGGTGGGGCCAACTGCACCTTC
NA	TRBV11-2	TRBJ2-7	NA	CASSLAGSYEQYF	TGTGCCAGCAGCTTAGCAGGGTCCTACGAGCAGTACTTC
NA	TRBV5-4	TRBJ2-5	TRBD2	CASRLAGQETQYF	TGTGCCAGCAGGCTAGCGGGACAGGAGACCCAGTACTTC
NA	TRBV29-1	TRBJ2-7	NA	CSVALDRGMNYF	TGCAGCGTCGCTCTCGATAGGGGCATGAATTACTTC
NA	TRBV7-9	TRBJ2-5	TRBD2	CASSLSGRGETQYF	TGTGCCAGCAGCTTAAGCGGGAGAGGGGAGACCCAGTACTTC
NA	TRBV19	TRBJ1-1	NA	CASRPPRGRHTEAFF	TGTGCCAGTAGGCCCCCCCGGGGGCGACACACTGAAGCTTTCTTT
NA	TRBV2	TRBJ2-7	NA	CASSETQSSYEQYF	TGTGCCAGCAGTGAAACCCAGAGCTCCTACGAGCAGTACTTC
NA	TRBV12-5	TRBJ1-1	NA	CASATRYGENTEAFF	TGTGCTAGTGCCACGCGGTATGGGGAGAACACTGAAGCTTTCTTT
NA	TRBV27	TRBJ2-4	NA	CASSPRGENKNIQYF	TGTGCCAGCAGTCCCAGGGGGGAGAACAAAAACATTCAGTACTTC
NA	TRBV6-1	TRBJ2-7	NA	CASSLTPSYEQYF	TGTGCCAGCAGTCTGACACCGTCCTACGAGCAGTACTTC
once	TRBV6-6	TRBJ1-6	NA	CASSLVGDGNSPLHF	TGTGCCAGCAGTTTGGTCGGGGATGGGAATTCACCCCTCCACTTT
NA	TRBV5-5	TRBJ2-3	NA	CASSLVRSLFTDTQYF	TGTGCCAGCAGCTTGGTTCGCAGTTTATTCACAGATACGCAGTATTTT
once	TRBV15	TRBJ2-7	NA	CATSRQGISYEQYF	TGTGCCACCAGCAGACAGGGCATTAGCTACGAGCAGTACTTC
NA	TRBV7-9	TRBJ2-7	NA	CASSPGTYEQYF	TGTGCCAGCAGCCCGGGGACCTACGAGCAGTACTTC
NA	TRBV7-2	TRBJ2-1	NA	CASRYDQSPGNEQFF	TGTGCCAGCAGATATGATCAGAGTCCAGGCAATGAGCAGTTCTTC
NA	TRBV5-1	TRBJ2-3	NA	CASSNLGGIADTQYF	TGCGCCAGCAGCAATCTTGGGGGGATCGCAGATACGCAGTATTTT
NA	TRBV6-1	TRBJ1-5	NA	CASSGYQPQHF	TGTGCCAGCAGTGGTTATCAGCCCCAGCATTTT
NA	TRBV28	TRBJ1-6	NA	CASSRDGGPSPLHF	TGTGCCAGCAGTCGGGACGGCGGCCCATCACCCCTCCACTTT
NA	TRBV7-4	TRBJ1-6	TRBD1	CASSSYRDRGFSPLHF	TGTGCCAGCAGCTCATACCGGGACAGGGGGTTTTCACCCCTCCACTTT
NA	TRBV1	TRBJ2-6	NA	CTSSQDSEDIRLPLVPSGANVLTF	TGCACCAGCAGCCAAGATTCCGAGGACATACGGCTCCCTTTAGTTCCCTCTGGGGCCAACGTCCTGACTTTC
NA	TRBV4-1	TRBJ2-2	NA	CASSLGTDTGELFF	TGCGCCAGCAGCCTCGGCACAGACACCGGGGAGCTGTTTTTT
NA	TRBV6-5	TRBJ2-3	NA	CASSSGTTQYF	TGTGCCAGCAGTTCCGGGACGACGCAGTATTTT
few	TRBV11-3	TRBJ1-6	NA	CASSLGRVDSPLHF	TGTGCCAGCAGCTTAGGCAGGGTGGATTCACCCCTCCACTTT
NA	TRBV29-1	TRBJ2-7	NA	CSGWDGSYEQYF	TGCAGCGGCTGGGACGGTTCCTACGAGCAGTACTTC
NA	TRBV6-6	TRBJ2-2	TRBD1	CASSYDRDTGELFF	TGTGCCAGCAGTTACGACAGGGACACCGGGGAGCTGTTTTTT